This T cell receptor beta chain was sequenced in a study of shared clonotypes between healthy human individuals. Recent vaccinations or acute infections were absent in the healthy HIV-negative adult donors. Donors comprised only Caucasian adults living in Nashville, Tennessee. The CD4+ fraction was divided into a CD45RA+ naive subset and a CD45RA-negative memory subset. The CDR3 is made up of 14 amino acids. V gave up 5 bases and J gave up 8 bases, with 15 bases separating them. Germline CDR1 and CDR2: SGHTA and FQGNSA. Regarding this clone: The antigen is undetermined.

Study-level points and caveats: Estimated clonotype richness was generally higher in naive than memory subsets.

Sequencing used immunoSEQ multiplex PCR; TCRdb keeps in-frame clones, though not all of them. This repertoire shows approximately 980,000 clones, 76% found once; its top ten account for over 1.3%. Input material: memory CD4+ T cells sorted from blood. This sample's subset: CD45RA-negative fraction. J is TRBJ2-2 and V is TRBV7-2; unclear D gene. This clonotype was sampled from a man between 18 and 29 years old in good health. Written as DNA, the CDR3 is TGTGCCAGCAGCCTAGGACCCATGTGGGGGGAGCTGTTTTTT. Translation gives CASSLGPMWGELFF. The entire variable domain, with the rest obtained from reference TRBV7-2 and TRBJ2-2, is as follows: GAGVSQSPSNKVTEKGKDVELRCDPISGHTALYWYRQSLGQGLEFLIYFQGNSAPDKSGLPSDRFSAERTGGSVSTLTIQRTQQEDSAVYLCASSLGPMWGELFFGEGSRLTVL.